The present T cell receptor (beta chain) was sequenced within a study of blood T cell repertoires in COVID-19. Methods used by the authors: Amplification from reference gene primers served as the basis for estimated nucleated cell counts. The data were produced by immunoSEQ multiplex PCR, yet TCRdb's version contains in-frame clones alone and is incomplete. Clone size and the V and J calls come from that table; the DNA yielded D and trimming. The sample has roughly 220,000 clones; roughly 80% are singletons. Worth noting for this clone: The same CDR3 can be traced to other DNA sequences in this sample.

Germline CDR1 reads SEHNR; CDR2 reads FQNEAQ (reference sequence). The CDR3 totals 14 residues. The V gene lost 3 bases and the J gene lost 4 bases, with 11 bases spanning the gap. The chain carries TRBV7-9 and TRBJ2-3; perhaps TRBD2 as D (6 bases). Sequenced: peripheral blood. This clonotype was sampled from a woman of 80 years or more with COVID-19, enrolled during active disease. In DNA, the CDR3 is TGTGCCAGCAGCTTGGCGGGGTTGGCAGATACGCAGTATTTT. Residues: CASSLAGLADTQYF. Drawing the rest from reference TRBV7-9 and TRBJ2-3, the complete variable domain is DTGVSQNPRHKITKRGQNVTFRCDPISEHNRLYWYRQTLGQGPEFLTYFQNEAQLEKSRLLSDRFSAERPKGSFSTLEIQRTEQGDSAMYLCASSLAGLADTQYFGPGTRLTVL.